Shown below are 11 T cell receptor beta chains from a single sample sequenced in a study of blood T cells in healthy people across ages. A second 7 to 11 cycle PCR used barcoded and J-beta primers. TCRdb re-called the 5' RACE reads with MiXCR, one entry per CDR3 protein. The sample holds roughly 1.7 million distinct CDR3 sequences, about 32% seen once. Sequencing was performed on blood. The receptors here all came from a woman in her 30s in good health.

This clonotype was counted between two and nine times. This chain links TRBV3-1 with TRBJ2-5, with D unresolved. The J call may be in error: the DNA end matches TRBJ2-7 better. This CDR3 is 12 amino acids long. Per germline, CDR1 LGHDT and CDR2 YNNKEL (reference sequence). The CDR3 nucleotides read TGTGCCAGCAGCCAAAGGCAGCACGAGCAGTACTTC. This translates into CASSQRQHEQYF.

The J gene is TRBJ1-2, the V gene TRBV5-6; 11 nucleotides match TRBD1. This CDR3 region has 18 residues. Per the germline V gene, CDR1 is SGHDT and CDR2 is YYEEEE. The trim removed 4 bases at V and 3 bases at J, leaving 14 bases unmatched. The CDR3 loop is CASSRSPGQGVSDYGYTF. The CDR3 DNA reads TGTGCCAGCAGCCGGAGCCCGGGACAGGGGGTTTCTGACTATGGCTACACCTTC. Based on the CDR3 plus reference TRBV5-6 and TRBJ1-2, the full variable domain is DAGVTQSPTHLIKTRGQQVTLRCSPKSGHDTVSWYQQALGQGPQFIFQYYEEEERQRGNFPDRFSGHQFPNYSSELNVNALLLGDSALYLCASSRSPGQGVSDYGYTFGSGTRLTVV.

This clonotype was observed a handful of times. The CDR3 nucleotides are TGTGCCAGCAGCTTAAGGGCTACCAACACAGATACGCAGTATTTT. It yields the protein CASSLRATNTDTQYF. The chain links TRBV7-3 to TRBJ2-3; D remains ambiguous. The CDR3 loop spans 15 amino acids. V lost 1 base and J lost 2, with 10 bases in between. Germline V lookup: CDR1 SGHTA, CDR2 FQGTGA. Together with reference TRBV7-3 and TRBJ2-3, the CDR3 gives the full variable domain: GAGVSQTPSNKVTEKGKYVELRCDPISGHTALYWYRQSLGQGPEFLIYFQGTGAADDSGLPNDRFFAVRPEGSVSTLKIQRTERGDSAVYLCASSLRATNTDTQYFGPGTRLTVL.

This clonotype was observed a few times. CDR3: CASSLLNLRDRDNEQFF. The CDR3 coding sequence is TGCGCCAGCAGCTTACTTAATCTCCGGGACAGGGACAATGAGCAGTTCTTC. The chain couples TRBV5-1 to TRBJ2-1; 9 bases align to TRBD1. V lost 2 bases and J lost 5; bases outside the gene matches: 11. The CDR3 sequence is 17 residues long. In germline, CDR1 is SGHRS, CDR2 YFSETQ.

Turning to this clonotype: A read error may produce the germline difference seen at one junction end. The J gene is TRBJ1-4, the V gene TRBV19; 7 bases fit TRBD1. Germline V gives CDR1 LNHDA, CDR2 SQIVND (reference sequence). This CDR3 comprises 15 residues. CDR3 DNA: TGTGCCAGTAGCCCCTACAGGGGTGGCGGTGAAAAACGGTTTTTT. Translated: CASSPYRGGGEKRFF.

V is TRBV14 and J is TRBJ1-1, with D possibly TRBD1 on 5 matching bases. This CDR3 region has 14 residues. The germline CDR1 and CDR2 sequences are SGHDN and FVKESK. The V end was cut by 1 base, the J end by 4 bases, with 10 bases between. The DNA for the CDR3 is TGTGCCAGCAGCCAAGTGCGGGACCCCACTGAAGCTTTCTTT. This encodes CASSQVRDPTEAFF.

A few counts support this clonotype. This chain connects TRBV6-2 or TRBV6-3 to TRBJ1-6, with D tentatively TRBD1 (5 bases). Germline V gene lookup returns CDR1 MNHEY and CDR2 SVGEGT. The CDR3 spans 16 residues. Trimming took off 2 bases at V and 10 bases at J, with 18 bases between the two ends. In DNA, the CDR3 is TGTGCCAGCAGTTACACCCAGGACACTTCAGCCTCACCCCTCCACTTT. As protein: CASSYTQDTSASPLHF.

The chain combines TRBV21-1 with TRBJ2-7; the D call of TRBD1 is as the table states it, not checked on the DNA. TRBV21-1 is a pseudogene locus. The CDR3 length is 14 residues. Written as DNA, the CDR3 is TGTGCCAGCAGCAGACAAGGGACGTTCTACGAGCAGTACTTC. Translation gives CASSRQGTFYEQYF.

Comment on this clonotype: This may come from a read error, since a much larger clone is one base off. The chain combines TRBV20-1 with TRBJ2-7, with no clear D. The DNA end favors TRBJ2-5, so the J call may be wrong. There are 12 residues in the CDR3. Germline V lookup: CDR1 DFQATT, CDR2 SNEGSKA (reference sequence). The CDR3 DNA reads TGCAGGGCTTGGAGCCCCTTGGAGACCCAGTACTTC. This sequence encodes CRAWSPLETQYF.

For this clonotype: One junction end does not reproduce the germline sequence, and a read error may be involved. The chain has TRBV2 and TRBJ1-5; D is perhaps TRBD1 (6 bases). The CDR3 extends over 13 amino acids. Germline values: CDR1 SNHLY, CDR2 FYNNEI. DNA of the CDR3: TGTGCCAGCTCGGACAGTTTTAGTCAGCCCCGGCATTTT. Its translation is CASSDSFSQPRHF.

In the case of this clonotype: A much larger clone lies one base from this, so it may be a read error. The chain couples TRBV29-1 to TRBJ2-1; 9 nucleotides match TRBD1. V was pared by 7 bases and J by 6 bases, with 7 bases of the junction left unmatched. CDR1 and CDR2 from the germline V gene are SQVTM and ANQGSEA. This CDR3 has 13 amino acids. The CDR3 reads CSAGQGRGNEQFF. DNA for the CDR3: TGCAGCGCTGGACAGGGGCGCGGCAATGAGCAGTTCTTC.